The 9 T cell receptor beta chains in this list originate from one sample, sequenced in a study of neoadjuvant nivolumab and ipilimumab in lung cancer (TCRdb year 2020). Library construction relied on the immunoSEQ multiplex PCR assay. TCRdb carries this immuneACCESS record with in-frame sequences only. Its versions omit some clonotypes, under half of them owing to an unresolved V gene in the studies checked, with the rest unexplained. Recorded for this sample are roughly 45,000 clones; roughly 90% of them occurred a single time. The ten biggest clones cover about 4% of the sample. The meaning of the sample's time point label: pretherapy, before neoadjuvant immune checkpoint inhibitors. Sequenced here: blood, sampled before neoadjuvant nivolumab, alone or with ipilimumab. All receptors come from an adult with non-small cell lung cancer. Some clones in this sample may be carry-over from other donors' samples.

CDR3 DNA sequence: TGTGCCAGCAGCCGAGAGGGCGGGGCGAACACCGGGGAGCTGTTTTTT. Its translation: CASSREGGANTGELFF. This rearrangement joins TRBV7-9 to TRBJ2-2; D might be TRBD2 (6 bases). Trimming took 5 bases from V and 0 from J, leaving 13 bases between them. This CDR3 is 16 amino acids long. Germline loops: CDR1 SEHNR, CDR2 FQNEAQ (reference sequence).

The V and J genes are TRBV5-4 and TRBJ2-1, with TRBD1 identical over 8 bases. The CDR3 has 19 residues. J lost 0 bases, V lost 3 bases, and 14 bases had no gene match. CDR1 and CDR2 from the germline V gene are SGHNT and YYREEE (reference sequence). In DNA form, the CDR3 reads TGTGCCAGCAGCTGGAACAGGGGGGCGACCTCGTTCTCCTACAATGAGCAGTTCTTC. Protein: CASSWNRGATSFSYNEQFF. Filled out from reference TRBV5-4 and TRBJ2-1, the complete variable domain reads ETGVTQSPTHLIKTRGQQVTLRCSSQSGHNTVSWYQQALGQGPQFIFQYYREEENGRGNFPPRFSGLQFPNYSSELNVNALELDDSALYLCASSWNRGATSFSYNEQFFGPGTRLTVL.

CDR3 in DNA: TGTGCCAGCAGCTTGGATCCACGGACGAACACTGAAGCTTTCTTT. Amino acid sequence: CASSLDPRTNTEAFF. This sequence joins TRBV5-5 and TRBJ1-1; D is unresolved. CDR1 and CDR2 (germline): SGHKS, YYEKEE (reference sequence). Trimming removed 0 bases from V and 1 base from J, with 10 bases in between. The CDR3 consists of 15 residues.

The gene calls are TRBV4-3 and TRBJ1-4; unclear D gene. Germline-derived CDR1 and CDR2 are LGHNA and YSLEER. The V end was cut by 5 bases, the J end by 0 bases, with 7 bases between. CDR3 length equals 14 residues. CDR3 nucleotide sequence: TGCGCCAGCAGCAACCGAGCAACTAATGAAAAACTGTTTTTT. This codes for CASSNRATNEKLFF.

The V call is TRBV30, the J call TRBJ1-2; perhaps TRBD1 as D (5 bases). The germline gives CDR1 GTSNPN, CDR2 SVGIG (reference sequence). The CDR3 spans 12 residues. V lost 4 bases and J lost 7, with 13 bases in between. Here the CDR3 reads CAWMGVVAGYTF. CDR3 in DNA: TGTGCCTGGATGGGGGTGGTCGCTGGCTACACCTTC.

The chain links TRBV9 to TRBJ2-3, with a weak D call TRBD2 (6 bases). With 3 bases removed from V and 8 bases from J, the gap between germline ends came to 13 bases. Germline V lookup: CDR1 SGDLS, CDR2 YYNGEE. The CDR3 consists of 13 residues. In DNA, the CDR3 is TGTGCCAGCAGCGAAGGACTACCAGGTACGCAGTATTTT. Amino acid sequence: CASSEGLPGTQYF.

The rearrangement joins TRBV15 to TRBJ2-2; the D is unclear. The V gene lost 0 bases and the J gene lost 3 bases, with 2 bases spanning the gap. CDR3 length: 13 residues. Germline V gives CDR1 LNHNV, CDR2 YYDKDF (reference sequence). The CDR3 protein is CATSRDYTGELFF. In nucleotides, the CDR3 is TGTGCCACCAGCAGAGACTACACCGGGGAGCTGTTTTTT.

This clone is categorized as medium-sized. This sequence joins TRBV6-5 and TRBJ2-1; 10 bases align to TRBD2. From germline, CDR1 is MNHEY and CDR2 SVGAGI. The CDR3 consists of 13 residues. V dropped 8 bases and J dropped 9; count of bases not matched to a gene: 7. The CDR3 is CASQLAGAGEQFF. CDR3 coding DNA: TGTGCCAGCCAGCTAGCGGGAGCCGGTGAGCAGTTCTTC.

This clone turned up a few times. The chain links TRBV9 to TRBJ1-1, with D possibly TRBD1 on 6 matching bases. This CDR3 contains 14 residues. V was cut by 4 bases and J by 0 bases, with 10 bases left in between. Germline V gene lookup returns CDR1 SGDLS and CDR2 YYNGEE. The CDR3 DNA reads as TGTGCCAGCAGCACGGGACAAATGAACACTGAAGCTTTCTTT. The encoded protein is CASSTGQMNTEAFF.